This record covers a single T cell receptor (beta chain). The antigen is unknown. A far larger clone is a single base away, which makes a read error likely. The data stem from a study of shared clonotypes between healthy human individuals. At the level of the study: A donor's plate count was three for CD4 naive and three for CD4 memory; CD8 naive had two and CD8 memory one.

This CDR3 is 11 amino acids long. Germline CDR1 and CDR2: MNHEY and SVGAGI. Trimming pared 8 bases from V and 2 bases from J, leaving 4 bases between. Produced via immunoSEQ multiplex PCR; TCRdb's table is partial and in-frame only. The data contain about 1 million clones, 70% to 80% of them singletons. Study-wide results and limits: Few donors limited the genetic and exposure-history diversity represented. Clonotype sharing across donors was expected to vary with sequencing depth.

The sequencing input was memory CD4+ T cells sorted from blood. Subset: CD45RA-negative fraction. The rearrangement uses TRBV6-5 and TRBJ2-1; D remains ambiguous. The sequence was collected from a man younger than 35 in good health. CDR3 protein: CASGAYNEQFF. The DNA of the CDR3 is TGTGCCAGCGGAGCCTACAATGAGCAGTTCTTC.